The 13 T cell receptor beta chains below were found in one sample sequenced in a study of regulatory T cells in long-lasting Graves disease. The time point here: newly diagnosed GD, antithyroid drugs for less than 3 months. The TCR library was made from RNA that had been extracted from PBMCs in TRIzol. Building the TCR beta libraries relied on iRepertoire HTBI primers, and CDR3 regions underwent Arm-PCR. MiXCR, run by TCRdb on the multiplex PCR reads, gives a single entry per CDR3 protein. The table shows 350,000 to 400,000 distinct CDR3 sequences, with around 16% occurring only once. The specimen comprised peripheral blood mononuclear cells (PBMCs), sampled at new diagnosis, from a patient treated with antithyroid drugs. These receptors were taken from a female donor with Graves disease.

The chain carries TRBV12-3 or TRBV12-4 and TRBJ1-3, with D uncertain. The CDR3 extends over 13 amino acids. V dropped 4 bases and J dropped 5 bases, with 9 bases sitting between them. This CDR3 is CASSSRGRNTIYF. CDR3 DNA sequence: TGTGCCAGCAGTTCTCGGGGTCGAAACACCATATATTTT.

This clonotype has at least ten counts. CDR3 nucleotides: TGTGCCAGCAGTTTAGAGAGACAGGGGTACAATGAGCAGTTCTTC. This encodes CASSLERQGYNEQFF. V and J are TRBV12-3 or TRBV12-4 and TRBJ2-1; TRBD1 matches 8 bases. Trimming at V came to 1 base and at J to 4 bases, leaving 3 bases not matched to a gene. CDR3 size: 15 residues.

At least ten counts were recorded for this clonotype. The chain uses TRBV28 and TRBJ2-1, with 7 nucleotides matching TRBD2. Germline loops: CDR1 MDHEN, CDR2 SYDVKM. CDR3 size: 13 residues. J lost 10 bases, V lost 7 bases, and 10 bases had no gene match. The CDR3 nucleotides read TGTGCCAGCATTGGGAGGGGCTCCCTAGAGCAGTTCTTC. Its protein is CASIGRGSLEQFF.

This clonotype was seen a handful of times. The chain uses TRBV9 and TRBJ2-2; TRBD1 matches at 7 bases. The ends lost 0 bases at V and 0 bases at J; junction bases unmatched: 2. CDR1 and CDR2 from the germline V gene are SGDLS and YYNGEE. The CDR3 consists of 16 residues. CDR3 in DNA: TGTGCCAGCAGCGTAGCCGGGACAGCGAACACCGGGGAGCTGTTTTTT. It specifies CASSVAGTANTGELFF.

The chain employs TRBV7-9 and TRBJ2-7, with TRBD2 matching 12 bases. The V gene end was trimmed by 6 bases and the J gene end by 5 bases; junction bases not matched to a gene: 5. Germline lookup yields CDR1 SEHNR and CDR2 FQNEAQ (reference sequence). The CDR3 contains 14 residues. The CDR3 region has the DNA TGTGCCAGCAGTTCAACTAGCGGGAGGAACGAGCAGTACTTC. Encoded protein: CASSSTSGRNEQYF.

The sample holds many counts of this clonotype. The gene calls are TRBV12-3 or TRBV12-4 and TRBJ2-1; 10 nucleotides agree with TRBD1. V lost 3 bases to trimming and J lost 8 bases; unmatched junction nucleotides: 7. The CDR3 loop spans 15 amino acids. CDR3 in DNA: TGTGCCAGCAGTTTGGGGACAGGGGATAGGTATGAGCAGTTCTTC. This codes for CASSLGTGDRYEQFF.

Points on this clonotype: Since a much larger clone is just one base distant, this may be a read error. This chain connects TRBV28 to TRBJ2-5; D possibly corresponds to TRBD2 (5 bases). Germline V gene lookup returns CDR1 MDHEN and CDR2 SYDVKM. There are 13 residues in the CDR3. V lost 10 bases and J 4 bases, leaving 16 bases between the germline ends. CDR3 in DNA: TGTGCCACCTCCGGAGGTCCTCGAGAGACCCAGTACTTC. Amino acids: CATSGGPRETQYF.

The rearrangement links TRBV7-9 to TRBJ1-1, with 12 bases matching TRBD1. V lost 4 bases to trimming and J lost 6 bases; unmatched junction nucleotides: 9. Germline CDR1 reads SEHNR; CDR2 reads FQNEAQ (reference sequence). The CDR3 has 16 residues. CDR3 DNA: TGTGCCAGCAGCTCAATGCCGGGACAGGGGGCCCCTGAAGCTTTCTTT. Its protein product is CASSSMPGQGAPEAFF.

The chain is built from TRBV27 and TRBJ2-1; 11 bases match TRBD2. CDR3 length: 16 residues. The ends lost 8 bases at V and 4 bases at J; junction bases unmatched: 10. Germline CDR1 MNHEY, CDR2 SMNVEV (reference sequence). The CDR3 spells CASGATSGAIYNEQFF. The CDR3 DNA sequence: TGTGCCAGCGGAGCGACTAGCGGGGCGATATACAATGAGCAGTTCTTC.

This clonotype was seen many times. This chain links TRBV7-2 with TRBJ2-7; D ambiguous. The CDR3 has 14 amino acids. Germline CDR1 reads SGHTA; CDR2 reads FQGNSA. V was shortened by 3 bases and J by 6 bases, with 15 bases between the two germline ends. In DNA form, the CDR3 reads TGTGCCAGCAGCTTTCGCCGATCCCTGAGCGAGCAGTACTTC. It translates to CASSFRRSLSEQYF.

This clonotype was picked up many times. The chain employs TRBV20-1 and TRBJ2-1; a weak D match, TRBD2 (6 bases). This CDR3 spans 14 amino acids. In germline, CDR1 is DFQATT, CDR2 SNEGSKA (reference sequence). V dropped 0 bases and J dropped 0 bases, with 6 bases sitting between them. Here the CDR3 DNA reads TGCAGTGCTAGAGACGGGAGCTCCTACAATGAGCAGTTCTTC. This gives the protein CSARDGSSYNEQFF.

This clonotype appeared many times. Here the CDR3 DNA reads TGTGCCAGCAGTGATTGGGTCAGTCAGGAGGGGGATACGCAGTATTTT. It encodes CASSDWVSQEGDTQYF. The rearrangement uses TRBV2 and TRBJ2-3, with a tentative D call TRBD2 (6 bases). CDR1 is SNHLY, CDR2 FYNNEI, per germline. The CDR3 length is 16 residues. Deletions cut 3 bases from V and 6 bases from J, with 19 bases between.

For the CDR3, the DNA is TGTGCCAGCAGTTTAGCGGCGGGGACTTCACCCCTCCACTTT. Protein sequence: CASSLAAGTSPLHF. V is TRBV12-3 or TRBV12-4 and J is TRBJ1-6; D is perhaps TRBD1 (5 bases). This CDR3 has 14 amino acids. V was cut by 0 bases and J by 9 bases, with 9 bases left in between.